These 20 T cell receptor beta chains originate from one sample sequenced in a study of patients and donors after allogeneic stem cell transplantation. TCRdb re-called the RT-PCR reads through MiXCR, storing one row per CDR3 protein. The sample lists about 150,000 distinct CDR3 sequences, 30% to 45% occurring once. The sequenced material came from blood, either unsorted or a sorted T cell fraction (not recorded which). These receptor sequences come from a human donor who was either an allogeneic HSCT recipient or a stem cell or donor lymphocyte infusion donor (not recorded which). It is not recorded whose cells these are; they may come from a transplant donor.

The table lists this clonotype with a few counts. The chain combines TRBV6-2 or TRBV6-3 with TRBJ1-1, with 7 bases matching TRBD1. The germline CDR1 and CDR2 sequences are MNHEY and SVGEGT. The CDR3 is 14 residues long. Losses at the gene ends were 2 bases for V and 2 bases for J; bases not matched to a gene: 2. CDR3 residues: CASSYRGRNTEAFF. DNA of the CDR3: TGTGCCAGCAGTTACAGGGGGCGAAACACTGAAGCTTTCTTT.

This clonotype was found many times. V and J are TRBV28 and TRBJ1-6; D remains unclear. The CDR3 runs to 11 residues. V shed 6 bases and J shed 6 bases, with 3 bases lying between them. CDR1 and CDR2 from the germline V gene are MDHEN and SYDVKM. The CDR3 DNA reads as TGTGCCAGCAGGGGTAATTCACCCCTCCACTTT. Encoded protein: CASRGNSPLHF.

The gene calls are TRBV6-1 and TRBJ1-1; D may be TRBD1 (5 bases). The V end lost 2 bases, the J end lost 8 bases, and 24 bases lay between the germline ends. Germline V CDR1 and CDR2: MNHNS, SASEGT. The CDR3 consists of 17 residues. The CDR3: CASSEIDIVRRGNEAFF. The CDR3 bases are TGTGCCAGCAGTGAAATCGACATTGTGCGACGGGGGAACGAAGCTTTCTTT.

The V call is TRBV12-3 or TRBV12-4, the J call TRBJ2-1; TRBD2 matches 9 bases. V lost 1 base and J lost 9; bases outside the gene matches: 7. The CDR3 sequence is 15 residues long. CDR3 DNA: TGTGCCAGCAGTTTAGAAAGTGGCGGGGGGGTTGAGCAGTTCTTC. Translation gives CASSLESGGGVEQFF.

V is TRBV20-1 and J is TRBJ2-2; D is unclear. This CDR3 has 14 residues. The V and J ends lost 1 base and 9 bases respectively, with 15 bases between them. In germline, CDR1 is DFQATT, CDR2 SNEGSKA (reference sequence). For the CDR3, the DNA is TGCAGTGCTAGAGGTCACTCCCTCAACTGGGAGCTGTTTTTT. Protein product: CSARGHSLNWELFF.

Here the CDR3 reads CASSLLGTSGVGDTQYF. The CDR3, as DNA: TGCGCCAGCAGCTTGCTCGGGACTAGCGGGGTTGGAGATACGCAGTATTTT. The chain uses TRBV5-1 and TRBJ2-3; 13 nucleotides match TRBD2. After removal of 1 base from V and 5 bases from J, the junction contained 7 bases not matched to a gene. Per the germline V gene, CDR1 is SGHRS and CDR2 is YFSETQ. This CDR3 has 17 residues.

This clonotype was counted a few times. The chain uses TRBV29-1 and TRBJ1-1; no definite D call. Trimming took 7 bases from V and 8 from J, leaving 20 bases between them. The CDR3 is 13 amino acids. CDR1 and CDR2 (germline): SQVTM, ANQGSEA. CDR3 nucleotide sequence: TGCAGCGCATCTAACGGGCAGCCTTACGAAGCTTTCTTT. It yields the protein CSASNGQPYEAFF.

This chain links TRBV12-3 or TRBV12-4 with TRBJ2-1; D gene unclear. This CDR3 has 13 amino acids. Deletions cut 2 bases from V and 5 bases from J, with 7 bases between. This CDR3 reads CASSLSGNNEQFF. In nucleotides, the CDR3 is TGTGCCAGCAGTTTAAGTGGAAACAATGAGCAGTTCTTC.

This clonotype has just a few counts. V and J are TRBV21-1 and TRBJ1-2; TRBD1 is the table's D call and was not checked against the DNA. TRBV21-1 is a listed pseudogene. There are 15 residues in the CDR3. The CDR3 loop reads CASSKEGRGSYGYTF. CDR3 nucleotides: TGTGCCAGCAGCAAAGAAGGCAGGGGATCCTATGGCTACACCTTC.

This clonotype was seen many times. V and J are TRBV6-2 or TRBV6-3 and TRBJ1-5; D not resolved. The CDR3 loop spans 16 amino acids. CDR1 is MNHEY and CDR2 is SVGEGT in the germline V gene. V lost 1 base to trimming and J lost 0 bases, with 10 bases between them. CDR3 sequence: CASSYLQLNSNQPQHF. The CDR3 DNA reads TGTGCCAGCAGTTACTTACAGTTGAATAGCAATCAGCCCCAGCATTTT.

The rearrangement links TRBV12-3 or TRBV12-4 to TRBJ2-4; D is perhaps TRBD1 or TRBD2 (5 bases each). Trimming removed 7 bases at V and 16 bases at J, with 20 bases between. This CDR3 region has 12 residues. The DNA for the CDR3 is TGTGCCAGCACCCCATTTGGGGGACGGATATACTTC. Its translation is CASTPFGGRIYF.

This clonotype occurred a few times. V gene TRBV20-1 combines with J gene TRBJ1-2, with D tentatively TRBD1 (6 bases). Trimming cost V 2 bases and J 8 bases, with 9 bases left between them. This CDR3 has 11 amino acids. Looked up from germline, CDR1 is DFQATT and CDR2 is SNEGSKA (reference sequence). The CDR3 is CSARTGLGYTF. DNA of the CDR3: TGCAGTGCTAGAACAGGGCTGGGCTACACCTTC.

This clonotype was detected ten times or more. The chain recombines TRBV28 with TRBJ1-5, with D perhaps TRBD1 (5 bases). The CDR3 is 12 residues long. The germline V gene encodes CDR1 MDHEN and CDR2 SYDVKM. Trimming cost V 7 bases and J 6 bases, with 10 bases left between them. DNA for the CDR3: TGTGCCAGCAACCAGGGCGGTCAGCCCCAGCATTTT. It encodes CASNQGGQPQHF.

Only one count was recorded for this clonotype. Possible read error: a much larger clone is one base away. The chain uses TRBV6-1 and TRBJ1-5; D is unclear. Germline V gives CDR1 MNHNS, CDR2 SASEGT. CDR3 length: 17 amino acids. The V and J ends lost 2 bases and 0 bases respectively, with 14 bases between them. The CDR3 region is CASSELLAAYSNQPQHF. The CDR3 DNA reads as TGTGCCAGCAGTGAATTACTTGCAGCTTATAGCAATCAGCCCCAGCATTTT.

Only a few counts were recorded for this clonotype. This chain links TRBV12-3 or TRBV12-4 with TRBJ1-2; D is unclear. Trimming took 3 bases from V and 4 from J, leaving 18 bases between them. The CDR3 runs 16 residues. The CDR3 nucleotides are TGTGCCAGCAGTTTCTTTGGCGGAAGGTCCTCCTATGGCTACACCTTC. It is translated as CASSFFGGRSSYGYTF.

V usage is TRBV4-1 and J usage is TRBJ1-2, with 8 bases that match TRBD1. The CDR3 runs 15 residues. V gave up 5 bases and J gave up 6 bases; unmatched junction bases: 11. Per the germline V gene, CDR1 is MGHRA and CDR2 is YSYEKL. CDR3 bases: TGCGCCAGCAGCATCCCTGCCAGGGGGCCTGATGGCTACACCTTC. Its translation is CASSIPARGPDGYTF.

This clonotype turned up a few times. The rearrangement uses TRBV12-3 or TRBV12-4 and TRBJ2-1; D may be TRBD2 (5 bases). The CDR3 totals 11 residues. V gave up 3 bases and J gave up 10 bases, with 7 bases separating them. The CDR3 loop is CASSLGEEQFF. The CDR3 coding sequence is TGTGCCAGCAGTTTGGGAGAGGAGCAGTTCTTC.

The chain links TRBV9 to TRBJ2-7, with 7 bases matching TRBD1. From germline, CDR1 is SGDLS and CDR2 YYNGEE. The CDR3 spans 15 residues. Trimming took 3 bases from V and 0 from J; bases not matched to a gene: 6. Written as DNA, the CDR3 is TGTGCCAGCAGCGCAGGACAGGCTTACTCCTACGAGCAGTACTTC. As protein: CASSAGQAYSYEQYF.

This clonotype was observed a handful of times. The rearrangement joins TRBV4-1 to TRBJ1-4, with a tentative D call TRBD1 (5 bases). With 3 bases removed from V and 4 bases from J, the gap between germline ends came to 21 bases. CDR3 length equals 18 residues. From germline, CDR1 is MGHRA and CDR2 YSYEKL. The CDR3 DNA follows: TGCGCCAGCAGCCAGGGTATTCGGGGCCTCCTCTTTAATGAAAAACTGTTTTTT. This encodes CASSQGIRGLLFNEKLFF.

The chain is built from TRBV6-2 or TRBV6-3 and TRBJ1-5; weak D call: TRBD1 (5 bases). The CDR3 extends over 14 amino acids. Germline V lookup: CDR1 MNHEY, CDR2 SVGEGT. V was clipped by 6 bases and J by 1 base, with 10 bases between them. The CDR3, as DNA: TGTGCCAGCAGCCAGGGCGAGAGCAATCAGCCCCAGCATTTT. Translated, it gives CASSQGESNQPQHF.